Presented here are 27 T cell receptor beta chains from one specimen sequenced in a study of blood T cell repertoires in COVID-19. Here immunoSEQ multiplex PCR was the method, and the copy in TCRdb shows in-frame clones only, minus some. Among about 140,000 clones listed, about 87% were seen once. The sample consisted of peripheral blood. The receptors come from a man aged 45-65 years who had recovered from COVID-19.

The chain is built from TRBV5-6 and TRBJ2-5; 10 nucleotides line up with TRBD1. This CDR3 has 15 amino acids. V shed 4 bases and J 4 bases; nucleotides not matched to a gene: 7. Germline lookup yields CDR1 SGHDT and CDR2 YYEEEE. For the CDR3, the DNA is TGTGCCAGCAGCCCCGGGACAGGGGAAGGAGAGACCCAGTACTTC. Protein sequence: CASSPGTGEGETQYF.

This clone was observed a handful of times. This chain uses TRBV7-9 with TRBJ2-7; D may be TRBD2 (5 bases). CDR3 length: 13 amino acids. The V and J ends lost 10 bases and 3 bases respectively, with 16 bases between them. Germline values: CDR1 SEHNR, CDR2 FQNEAQ (reference sequence). The CDR3 region is CATGTVRLYEQYF. Written as DNA, the CDR3 is TGTGCCACGGGAACAGTCCGCCTCTACGAGCAGTACTTC.

The chain links TRBV27 to TRBJ2-3; 7 bases fit TRBD1. The CDR3 sequence is 16 residues long. The V gene end was trimmed by 6 bases and the J gene end by 1 base; junction bases not matched to a gene: 10. The germline gives CDR1 MNHEY, CDR2 SMNVEV (reference sequence). DNA for the CDR3: TGTGCCAGCAGCCCAGTTGACAGGGTGGGCACAGATACGCAGTATTTT. Translated, it gives CASSPVDRVGTDTQYF.

The V gene is TRBV29-1, the J gene TRBJ1-1; no definite D call. Germline CDR1 is SQVTM and CDR2 is ANQGSEA. The CDR3 is 13 residues long. The ends were cut back, 5 bases at V and 0 bases at J, with 10 bases in the middle. CDR3 in amino acids: CSVKGGMNTEAFF. The CDR3 DNA reads as TGCAGCGTTAAAGGCGGGATGAACACTGAAGCTTTCTTT.

The chain combines TRBV19 with TRBJ2-4; maybe TRBD1 (6 bases). V lost 6 bases and J 8 bases, leaving 17 bases between the germline ends. The V gene's germline CDR1 is LNHDA and CDR2 SQIVND (reference sequence). The CDR3 is 14 amino acids. This CDR3 reads CASSLRGGEDIQYF. The DNA for the CDR3 is TGTGCCAGTAGCCTCAGGGGCGGAGAGGACATTCAGTACTTC. Supplemented by reference TRBV19 and TRBJ2-4, the full variable domain reads DGGITQSPKYLFRKEGQNVTLSCEQNLNHDAMYWYRQDPGQGLRLIYYSQIVNDFQKGDIAEGYSVSREKKESFPLTVTSAQKNPTAFYLCASSLRGGEDIQYFGAGTRLSVL.

The genes are TRBV21-1 and TRBJ1-5; the D call in the table, TRBD1, was not verified against the DNA. TRBV21-1 is marked as a pseudogene. The CDR3 spans 16 residues. In DNA form, the CDR3 reads TGTGCCAGCAGAGAACCAGGGCCCCCTAGCAATCAGCCCCAGCATTTT. Its translation: CASREPGPPSNQPQHF.

J is TRBJ2-7 and V is TRBV5-4; TRBD1 agrees at 10 bases. The CDR3 is 14 amino acids. V lost 4 bases to trimming and J lost 3 bases; unmatched junction nucleotides: 4. Germline lookup yields CDR1 SGHNT and CDR2 YYREEE (reference sequence). CDR3 in DNA: TGTGCCAGCAGCCAGGACAGGGGGGTCTACGAGCAGTACTTC. This translates into CASSQDRGVYEQYF.

The chain employs TRBV6-2 or TRBV6-3 and TRBJ1-1, with 7 nucleotides matching TRBD1. The CDR3 sequence is 14 residues long. Trimming removed 2 bases from V and 11 bases from J; junction bases left unmatched: 11. Germline V gene sequence: CDR1 MNHEY, CDR2 SVGEGT. CDR3 amino acids: CASSYPTGRGTAFF. The CDR3 nucleotides are TGTGCCAGCAGTTACCCGACGGGCAGGGGGACGGCTTTCTTT.

V is TRBV11-2 and J is TRBJ1-3; weak D call: TRBD1 (6 bases). Germline CDR1 is SGHAT and CDR2 is FQNNGV. This CDR3 spans 14 amino acids. V lost 5 bases and J 2 bases, leaving 10 bases between the germline ends. Written as DNA, the CDR3 is TGTGCCAGCAGCCCCAGGGGAGCTGGAAACACCATATATTTT. Translation gives CASSPRGAGNTIYF.

The chain has TRBV13 and TRBJ2-7, with D possibly matching TRBD1 (6 bases). Deletions cut 1 base from V and 1 base from J, with 11 bases between. The CDR3 totals 15 residues. Germline V CDR1 and CDR2: PRHDT, FYEKMQ (reference sequence). The CDR3, as DNA: TGTGCCAGCAGCTTAGTGCAGGGGACATCCTACGAGCAGTACTTC. Its translation is CASSLVQGTSYEQYF. The variable domain in full, with the rest retrieved from reference TRBV13 and TRBJ2-7, is AAGVIQSPRHLIKEKRETATLKCYPIPRHDTVYWYQQGPGQDPQFLISFYEKMQSDKGSIPDRFSAQQFSDYHSELNMSSLELGDSALYFCASSLVQGTSYEQYFGPGTRLTVT.

The chain carries TRBV6-5 and TRBJ1-2; 8 bases fit TRBD1. Germline CDR1 is MNHEY and CDR2 is SVGAGI. CDR3 length equals 15 residues. J was trimmed by 8 bases and V by 7 bases; bases with no gene match: 15. The DNA for the CDR3 is TGTGCCAGCACCCGGGGGGCAGGGGGCGATAGGGGCTACACCTTC. Protein: CASTRGAGGDRGYTF.

This chain connects TRBV19 to TRBJ2-7; 9 bases line up with TRBD1. Germline CDR1 reads LNHDA; CDR2 reads SQIVND (reference sequence). V shed 6 bases and J 3 bases; nucleotides not matched to a gene: 9. The CDR3 runs to 15 residues. The CDR3 protein is CASSSGTGPFYEQYF. In DNA, the CDR3 is TGTGCCAGTAGCTCTGGGACAGGGCCCTTCTACGAGCAGTACTTC.

This clone has just one count. The V and J genes are TRBV11-2 and TRBJ2-1; 12 nucleotides line up with TRBD2. The CDR3 length is 15 residues. The germline CDR1 and CDR2 sequences are SGHAT and FQNNGV. The V gene end was trimmed by 6 bases and the J gene end by 4 bases; junction bases not matched to a gene: 4. CDR3 sequence reads: CASSSSGGDYNEQFF. As DNA, the CDR3 is TGTGCCAGCAGTTCTAGCGGGGGGGATTACAATGAGCAGTTCTTC.

J is TRBJ2-1 and V is TRBV5-1, with 15 positions matching TRBD2. With V trimmed by 4 bases and J by 3 bases, 5 bases remained unmatched. The CDR3 sequence is 17 residues long. The V gene's germline CDR1 is SGHRS and CDR2 YFSETQ. CDR3 sequence (DNA): TGCGCCAGCAGCCCAGGACTAGCGGGGGGGTTCTACAATGAGCAGTTCTTC. Residues: CASSPGLAGGFYNEQFF.

The J gene is TRBJ2-3, the V gene TRBV19; possibly TRBD2 for D (5 bases). The CDR3 contains 12 residues. V was pared by 5 bases and J by 6 bases, with 9 bases between. CDR1 is LNHDA and CDR2 is SQIVND in the germline V gene (reference sequence). The CDR3 nucleotides read TGTGCCAGTAGTCGAGGGCTTGATACGCAGTATTTT. Its protein is CASSRGLDTQYF.

The rearrangement uses TRBV4-3 and TRBJ2-1; 11 nucleotides line up with TRBD2. Germline values: CDR1 LGHNA, CDR2 YSLEER. The trim removed 1 base at V and 5 bases at J, leaving 4 bases unmatched. This CDR3 has 16 residues. Here the CDR3 reads CASSQVAGGRNNEQFF. CDR3 coding DNA: TGCGCCAGCAGCCAAGTAGCGGGGGGGCGAAACAATGAGCAGTTCTTC.

This chain connects TRBV18 to TRBJ1-4; D is undetermined. The germline V gene encodes CDR1 KGHSH and CDR2 LQKENI. CDR3 length: 14 amino acids. Trimming took 6 bases from V and 5 from J, leaving 13 bases between them. The CDR3 loop reads CASSATGGNEKLFF. CDR3 bases: TGTGCCAGCTCCGCCACCGGAGGGAATGAAAAACTGTTTTTT.

V is TRBV5-8 and J is TRBJ2-2; 9 nucleotides agree with TRBD1. Germline loops: CDR1 SGHTS, CDR2 YDEGEE. The CDR3 extends over 16 amino acids. V lost 5 bases, J lost 2 bases, and 7 bases stayed unmatched. CDR3 DNA: TGTGCCAGCAGGATGCCGGGACAGGGTAACACCGGGGAGCTGTTTTTT. It translates to CASRMPGQGNTGELFF.

This chain links TRBV5-8 with TRBJ1-5, with D possibly TRBD1 on 5 matching bases. V gave up 4 bases and J gave up 9 bases, with 23 bases separating them. This CDR3 region has 16 residues. The V gene's germline CDR1 is SGHTS and CDR2 YDEGEE. CDR3 loop: CASSHYSGGDDRPQHF. CDR3 in DNA: TGTGCCAGCAGCCACTACTCGGGGGGAGATGATCGGCCCCAGCATTTT.

This clone has only one observation. The chain links TRBV19 to TRBJ1-5; perhaps TRBD1 as D (5 bases). V lost 3 bases and J lost 3, with 9 bases in between. The germline V gene encodes CDR1 LNHDA and CDR2 SQIVND (reference sequence). This CDR3 is 14 amino acids long. CDR3 sequence reads: CASSITGPNQPQHF. The CDR3 coding sequence is TGTGCCAGTAGTATCACAGGCCCCAATCAGCCCCAGCATTTT.

The chain combines TRBV9 with TRBJ1-2; no reliable D call. Looked up from germline, CDR1 is SGDLS and CDR2 is YYNGEE. V lost 4 bases to trimming and J lost 6 bases, with 19 bases between them. CDR3 length: 15 residues. The CDR3 nucleotides are TGTGCCAGCAGCACCCCAGACACAGTTCAGGATGGCTACACCTTC. Protein product: CASSTPDTVQDGYTF.

This clone appeared a single time. The V and J genes are TRBV19 and TRBJ2-5; weak D call: TRBD1 (5 bases). V lost 4 bases to trimming and J lost 4 bases, with 28 bases between them. Germline CDR1 reads LNHDA; CDR2 reads SQIVND (reference sequence). The CDR3 is made up of 19 amino acids. CDR3 residues: CASSSPRVGSSSLRETQYF. CDR3 DNA: TGTGCCAGTAGTAGCCCCAGGGTCGGATCAAGCTCCCTAAGAGAGACCCAGTACTTC.

This chain uses TRBV5-4 with TRBJ1-1; a weak D match, TRBD1 (6 bases). The length of the CDR3 is 14 residues. Germline V gives CDR1 SGHNT, CDR2 YYREEE (reference sequence). Trimming took off 3 bases at V and 0 bases at J, with 9 bases between the two ends. The chain's CDR3 is CASSSRDMNTEAFF. CDR3 DNA: TGTGCCAGCAGCTCCCGGGACATGAACACTGAAGCTTTCTTT.

The genes are TRBV6-6 and TRBJ1-6; D possibly corresponds to TRBD1 (6 bases). CDR3 length: 17 amino acids. With 5 bases removed from V and 0 bases from J, the gap between germline ends came to 14 bases. Germline values: CDR1 MNHNY, CDR2 SVGAGI (reference sequence). The CDR3: CASSPRTVGSYNSPLHF. CDR3 DNA: TGTGCCAGCAGTCCCCGGACAGTCGGCTCCTATAATTCACCCCTCCACTTT.

The CDR3 DNA is TGTGCCAGCAGTTACGCCTCGGGAGTTTTGTTAAATGAGCAGTTCTTC. Translating gives CASSYASGVLLNEQFF. The gene calls are TRBV6-5 and TRBJ2-1; possible D gene TRBD2, 6 bases. The V gene's germline CDR1 is MNHEY and CDR2 SVGAGI. With 2 bases removed from V and 7 bases from J, the gap between germline ends came to 18 bases. The CDR3 has 16 residues.

The V call is TRBV3-1 (or the pseudogene TRBV3-2), the J call TRBJ2-3; 9 bases align to TRBD1. The CDR3 has 16 amino acids. Per the germline V gene, CDR1 is LGHDT and CDR2 is YNNKEL (reference sequence). J was trimmed by 1 base and V by 4 bases; bases with no gene match: 6. The chain's CDR3 is CASSRQQGAGTDTQYF. The CDR3 coding sequence is TGTGCCAGCAGCCGCCAACAGGGGGCAGGCACAGATACGCAGTATTTT.

This clone was observed at least ten times. The genes are TRBV7-2 and TRBJ2-1, with D possibly TRBD2 on 6 matching bases. This CDR3 has 15 amino acids. The V gene lost 5 bases and the J gene lost 3 bases, with 14 bases spanning the gap. Germline V gene sequence: CDR1 SGHTA, CDR2 FQGNSA. The chain's CDR3 is CASSPKEDYYNEQFF. CDR3 nucleotide sequence: TGTGCCAGCAGCCCAAAAGAGGACTACTACAATGAGCAGTTCTTC.